This T cell receptor (beta chain) was documented in a study of blood T cell repertoires in COVID-19. Study-wide context: The cDNA or gDNA used as material had been derived from T cells, B-cell-depleted T cells, or PBMCs.

The germline V and J ends were trimmed by 3 bases and 4 bases, with 11 bases remaining between them. Germline-derived CDR1 and CDR2 are GTSNPN and SVGIG (reference sequence). The CDR3 loop spans 13 amino acids. The repertoire was sequenced with immunoSEQ multiplex PCR; TCRdb's copy has only in-frame clones and lacks some. This sample has a few hundred thousand clones, with approximately 80% found just once. Sequencing was done on a sample of peripheral blood. This clonotype was obtained from a human donor with acute or convalescent COVID-19. The donor label of this sample is uncertain. The V gene is TRBV30, the J gene TRBJ2-3, with D maybe TRBD1 (5 bases). The CDR3 here is CAWSQGWADTQYF. The CDR3 DNA reads as TGTGCCTGGAGCCAGGGTTGGGCAGATACGCAGTATTTT.